The clone carrying this T cell receptor beta chain has a handful of counts. CD4+ naive, central memory, regulatory and stem cell-like memory cells were sorted via CD45RO/CCR7/CD25/CD127/CD95/CD27. The sample belongs to a study of beta chain features in type 1 diabetes. Expressed TCRB transcripts were sequenced because the isolated RNA had all been reverse transcribed beforehand. TCRdb's table, derived via immunoSEQ multiplex PCR, lists solely in-frame clones and lacks some. The sample consists of about 350,000 clones, 20% of them appearing once. Germline V lookup: CDR1 MNHEY, CDR2 SMNVEV (reference sequence). With 3 bases clipped from V and 2 bases from J, the junction kept 4 bases outside the gene matches. This CDR3 spans 14 amino acids.

This chain links TRBV27 with TRBJ2-7; TRBD1 agrees at 7 bases. The TCR comes from a woman between 18 and 29 years old in good health. Sequencing input: naive CD4+ T cells from blood. In nucleotides, the CDR3 is TGTGCCAGCAGTTTCTGGGACAGACCCTACGAGCAGTACTTC. This encodes CASSFWDRPYEQYF.